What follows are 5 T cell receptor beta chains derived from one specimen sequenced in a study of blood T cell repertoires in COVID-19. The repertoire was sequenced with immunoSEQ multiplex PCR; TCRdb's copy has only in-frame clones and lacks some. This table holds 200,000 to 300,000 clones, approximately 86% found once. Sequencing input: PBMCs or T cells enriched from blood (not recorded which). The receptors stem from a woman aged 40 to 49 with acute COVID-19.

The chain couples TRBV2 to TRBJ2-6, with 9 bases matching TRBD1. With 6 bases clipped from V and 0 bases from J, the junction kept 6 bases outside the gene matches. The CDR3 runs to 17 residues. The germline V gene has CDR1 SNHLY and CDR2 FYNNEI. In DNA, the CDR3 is TGTGCCAGCAGATGGGACAGGGCCGGCTCTGGGGCCAACGTCCTGACTTTC. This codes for CASRWDRAGSGANVLTF.

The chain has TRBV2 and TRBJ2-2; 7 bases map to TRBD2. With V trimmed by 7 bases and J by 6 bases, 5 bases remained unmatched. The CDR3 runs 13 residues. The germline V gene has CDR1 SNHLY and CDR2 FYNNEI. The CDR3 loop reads CASTLTSPGELFF. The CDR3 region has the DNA TGTGCCAGCACTTTGACTAGCCCCGGGGAGCTGTTTTTT.

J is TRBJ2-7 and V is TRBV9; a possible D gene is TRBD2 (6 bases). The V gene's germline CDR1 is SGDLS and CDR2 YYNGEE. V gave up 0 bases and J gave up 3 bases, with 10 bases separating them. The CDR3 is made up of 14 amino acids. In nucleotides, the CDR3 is TGTGCCAGCAGCGTAGCTAGCGATAGCTACGAGCAGTACTTC. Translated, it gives CASSVASDSYEQYF.

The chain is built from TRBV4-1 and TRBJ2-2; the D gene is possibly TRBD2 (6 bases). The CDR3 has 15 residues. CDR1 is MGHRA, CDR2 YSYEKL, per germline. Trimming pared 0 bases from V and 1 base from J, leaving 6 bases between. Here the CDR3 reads CASSQETRNTGELFF. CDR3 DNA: TGCGCCAGCAGCCAAGAGACTAGGAACACCGGGGAGCTGTTTTTT.

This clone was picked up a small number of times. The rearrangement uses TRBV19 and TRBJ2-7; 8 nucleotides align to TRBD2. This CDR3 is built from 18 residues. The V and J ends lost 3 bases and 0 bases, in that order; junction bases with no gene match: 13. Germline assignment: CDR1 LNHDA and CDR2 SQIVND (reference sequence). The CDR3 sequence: CASSISGWVAGSSYEQYF. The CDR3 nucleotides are TGTGCCAGTAGTATTTCGGGGTGGGTAGCGGGGAGCTCCTACGAGCAGTACTTC.